These T cell receptor beta chains were read from a single sample in a study of human CD8 memory T cell subsets. TCRdb re-analyzed the 5' RACE reads; it lists each CDR3 protein once, without DNA. The table counts around 20,000 distinct CDR3 sequences; approximately 5% lies in the top ten. Sequencing input: CD8+ T cells from PBMCs. The receptors were gathered from a human donor in good health. Each CDR3 is given with its conserved first and last residue. Clone sizes are given selectively: once, few, many, or a class where the clone is expanded.

clone size	V gene	J gene	CDR3 protein
NA	TRBV28	TRBJ2-1	CASSSQDRQGFF
NA	TRBV5-1	TRBJ2-7	CASSSGTGTYEQYF
NA	TRBV28	TRBJ1-6	CASSPTGGSRSPLHF
NA	TRBV11-2	TRBJ2-7	CASSRSTGGLREQYF
NA	TRBV5-1	TRBJ2-7	CASSLEESEQYF
medium-sized	TRBV7-2	TRBJ1-1	CASSLYLDMNTEAFF
NA	TRBV4-3	TRBJ2-2	CASSRYSAANTGELFF
NA	TRBV6-1	TRBJ2-2	CASRLDYLAGAATGELFF
NA	TRBV7-9	TRBJ1-2	CASSLPGANYGYTF
NA	TRBV7-9	TRBJ2-7	CASRGDGYEQYF
NA	TRBV28	TRBJ2-1	CASSPRRGQGRSNEQFF
NA	TRBV29-1	TRBJ2-1	CSADPGGVADEQFF
NA	TRBV20-1	TRBJ2-7	CSATLGGYEQYF
NA	TRBV20-1	TRBJ2-1	CSARTSGYNEQFF
NA	TRBV3-1	TRBJ2-1	CASSQDGRQGGHNEQFF
medium-sized	TRBV28	TRBJ1-5	CASSLWFGNQPQHF
NA	TRBV5-6	TRBJ2-3	CASSLEGYPTDTQYF
NA	TRBV6-5	TRBJ1-1	CASSTGQYTEAFF
medium-sized	TRBV5-8	TRBJ2-1	CASSLARAEGYYNEQFF
NA	TRBV12-3/TRBV12-4	TRBJ1-2	CASLARVMNYGYTF
NA	TRBV5-1	TRBJ1-1	CASSKRQGLDTEAFF
NA	TRBV5-5	TRBJ1-5	CASSVGTRGQPQHF
NA	TRBV7-3	TRBJ1-2	CASSLSGDEGYTF
NA	TRBV29-1	TRBJ1-1	CSGRGGGHPEAFF
NA	TRBV7-9	TRBJ2-1	CASSFQLAGDNEQFF
NA	TRBV6-1	TRBJ2-1	CASSFSWEGTGVVYNEQFF
NA	TRBV6-2/TRBV6-3	TRBJ2-7	CASSYSRDRGYYEQYF
NA	TRBV7-2	TRBJ2-3	CASSDYTDTQYF
NA	TRBV20-1	TRBJ2-7	CSAEFGTRAYEQYF
NA	TRBV7-2	TRBJ2-7	CASSPRQGLITYEQYF
NA	TRBV29-1	TRBJ2-7	CSVVGTSGSVYEQYF